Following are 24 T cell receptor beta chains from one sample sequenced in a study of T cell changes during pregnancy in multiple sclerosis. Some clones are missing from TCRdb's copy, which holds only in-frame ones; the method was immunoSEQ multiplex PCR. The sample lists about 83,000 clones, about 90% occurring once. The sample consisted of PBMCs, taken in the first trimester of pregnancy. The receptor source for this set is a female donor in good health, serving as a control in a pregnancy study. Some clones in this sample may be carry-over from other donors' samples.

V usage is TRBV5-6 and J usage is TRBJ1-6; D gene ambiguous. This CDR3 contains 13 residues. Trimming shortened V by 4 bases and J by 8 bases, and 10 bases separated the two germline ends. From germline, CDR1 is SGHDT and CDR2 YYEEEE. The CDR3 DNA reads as TGTGCCAGCAGCAACCGGAGGGATTCACCCCTCCACTTT. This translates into CASSNRRDSPLHF. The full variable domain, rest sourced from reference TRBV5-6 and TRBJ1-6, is DAGVTQSPTHLIKTRGQQVTLRCSPKSGHDTVSWYQQALGQGPQFIFQYYEEEERQRGNFPDRFSGHQFPNYSSELNVNALLLGDSALYLCASSNRRDSPLHFGNGTRLTVT.

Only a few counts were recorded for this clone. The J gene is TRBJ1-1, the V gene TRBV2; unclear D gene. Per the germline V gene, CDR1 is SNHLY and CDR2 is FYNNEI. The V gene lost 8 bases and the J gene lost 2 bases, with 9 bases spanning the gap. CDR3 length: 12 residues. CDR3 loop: CASGRVNTEAFF. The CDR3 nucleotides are TGTGCCAGCGGTAGAGTTAACACTGAAGCTTTCTTT.

This CDR3 is CASSITGGAYNEQFF. CDR3 nucleotides: TGTGCCAGTAGTATAACGGGGGGGGCTTACAATGAGCAGTTCTTC. This chain uses TRBV19 with TRBJ2-1; 8 bases are shared with TRBD2. Germline trimming cut 2 bases from V and 4 bases from J; bases unmatched to any gene: 4. The V gene's germline CDR1 is LNHDA and CDR2 SQIVND (reference sequence). The CDR3 spans 15 residues. Looking up the rest from reference TRBV19 and TRBJ2-1 gives the full variable domain: DGGITQSPKYLFRKEGQNVTLSCEQNLNHDAMYWYRQDPGQGLRLIYYSQIVNDFQKGDIAEGYSVSREKKESFPLTVTSAQKNPTAFYLCASSITGGAYNEQFFGPGTRLTVL.

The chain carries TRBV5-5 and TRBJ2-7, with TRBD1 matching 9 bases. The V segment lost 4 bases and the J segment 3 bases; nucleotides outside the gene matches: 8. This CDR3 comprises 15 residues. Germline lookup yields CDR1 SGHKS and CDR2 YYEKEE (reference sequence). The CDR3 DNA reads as TGTGCCAGCAGCGCCACCGGGACAGGGCACTACGAGCAGTACTTC. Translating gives CASSATGTGHYEQYF.

The CDR3 DNA is TGTGCCAGCTCACCACGGACAGGGGTCGTAGCCAAAAACATTCAGTACTTC. Its protein product is CASSPRTGVVAKNIQYF. The chain combines TRBV18 with TRBJ2-4; the match to TRBD1 covers 9 bases. CDR1 is KGHSH, CDR2 LQKENI, per germline. The junction had 4 bases not matched to a gene; V was cut back by 1 base and J by 0 bases. This CDR3 is built from 17 residues. The full variable domain, in which reference TRBV18 and TRBJ2-4 provide the parts outside the CDR3, is NAGVMQNPRHLVRRRGQEARLRCSPMKGHSHVYWYRQLPEEGLKFMVYLQKENIIDESGMPKERFSAEFPKEGPSILRIQQVVRGDSAAYFCASSPRTGVVAKNIQYFGAGTRLSVL.

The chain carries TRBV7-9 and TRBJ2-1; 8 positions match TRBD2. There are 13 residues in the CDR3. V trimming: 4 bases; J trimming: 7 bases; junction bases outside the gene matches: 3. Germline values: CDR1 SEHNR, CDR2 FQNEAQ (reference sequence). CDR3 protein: CASSSTSANEQFF. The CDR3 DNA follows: TGTGCCAGCAGCTCGACTAGCGCAAATGAGCAGTTCTTC.

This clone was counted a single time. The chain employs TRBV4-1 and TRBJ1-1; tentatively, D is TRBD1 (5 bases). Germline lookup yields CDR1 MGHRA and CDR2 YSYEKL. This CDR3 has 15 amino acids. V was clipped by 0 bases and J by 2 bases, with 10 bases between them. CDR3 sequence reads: CASSQDQGFNTEAFF. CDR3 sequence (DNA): TGCGCCAGCAGCCAAGATCAGGGATTTAACACTGAAGCTTTCTTT.

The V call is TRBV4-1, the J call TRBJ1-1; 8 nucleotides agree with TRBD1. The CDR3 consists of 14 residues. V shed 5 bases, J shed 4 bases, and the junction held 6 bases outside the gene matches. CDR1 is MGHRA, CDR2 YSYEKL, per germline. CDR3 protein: CASSSSDRATEAFF. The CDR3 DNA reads TGCGCCAGCAGCTCCTCGGACAGGGCCACTGAAGCTTTCTTT.

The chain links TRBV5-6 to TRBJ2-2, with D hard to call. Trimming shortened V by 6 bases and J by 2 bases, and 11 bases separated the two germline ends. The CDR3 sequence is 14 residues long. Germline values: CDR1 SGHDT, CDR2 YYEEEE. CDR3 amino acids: CASNRQANTGELFF. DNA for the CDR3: TGTGCCAGCAACCGACAAGCCAACACCGGGGAGCTGTTTTTT.

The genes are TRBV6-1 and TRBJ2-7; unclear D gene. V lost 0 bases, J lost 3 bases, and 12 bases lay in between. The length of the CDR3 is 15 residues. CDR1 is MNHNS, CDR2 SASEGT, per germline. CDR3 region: CASSEAFTPGYEQYF. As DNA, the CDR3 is TGTGCCAGCAGTGAAGCGTTTACACCGGGCTACGAGCAGTACTTC.

Here the CDR3 DNA reads TGTGCCAGCAGTGCCCGGACAGCGAGGGAAGAGACCCAGTACTTC. Amino acids: CASSARTAREETQYF. The chain employs TRBV25-1 and TRBJ2-5; weak D call: TRBD1 (6 bases). Trimming took off 4 bases at V and 3 bases at J, with 15 bases between the two ends. The germline CDR1 and CDR2 sequences are MGHDK and SYGVNS. CDR3 length: 15 amino acids.

The CDR3 here is CASSTITGQHSYTF. The CDR3 DNA is TGCGCCAGCAGCACCATTACGGGACAGCATTCATACACCTTC. The gene calls are TRBV5-1 and TRBJ1-2; 7 bases fit TRBD1. V was clipped by 4 bases and J by 11 bases; unmatched bases: 14. CDR1 is SGHRS and CDR2 is YFSETQ in the germline V gene. This CDR3 is built from 14 residues.

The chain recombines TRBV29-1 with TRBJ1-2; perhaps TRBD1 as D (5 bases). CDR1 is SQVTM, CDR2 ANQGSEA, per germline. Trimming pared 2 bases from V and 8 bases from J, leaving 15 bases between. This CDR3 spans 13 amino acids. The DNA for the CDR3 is TGCAGCGTTGAAAAGCAGGGCCCTATGGGCTACACCTTC. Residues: CSVEKQGPMGYTF.

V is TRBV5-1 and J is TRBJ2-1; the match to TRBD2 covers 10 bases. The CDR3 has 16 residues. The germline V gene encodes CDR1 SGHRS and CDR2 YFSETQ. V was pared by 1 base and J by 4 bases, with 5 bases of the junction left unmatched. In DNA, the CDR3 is TGCGCCAGCAGCTTGAAATTAGCGGGAGGTTACAATGAGCAGTTCTTC. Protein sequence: CASSLKLAGGYNEQFF. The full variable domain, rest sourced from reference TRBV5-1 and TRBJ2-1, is KAGVTQTPRYLIKTRGQQVTLSCSPISGHRSVSWYQQTPGQGLQFLFEYFSETQRNKGNFPGRFSGRQFSNSRSEMNVSTLELGDSALYLCASSLKLAGGYNEQFFGPGTRLTVL.

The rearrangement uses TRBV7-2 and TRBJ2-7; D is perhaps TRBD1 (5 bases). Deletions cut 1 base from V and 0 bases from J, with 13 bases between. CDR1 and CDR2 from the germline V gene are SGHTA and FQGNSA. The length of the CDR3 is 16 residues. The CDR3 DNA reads TGTGCCAGCAGCTTAGGGTCGGCAGGGCCCTCCTACGAGCAGTACTTC. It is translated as CASSLGSAGPSYEQYF.

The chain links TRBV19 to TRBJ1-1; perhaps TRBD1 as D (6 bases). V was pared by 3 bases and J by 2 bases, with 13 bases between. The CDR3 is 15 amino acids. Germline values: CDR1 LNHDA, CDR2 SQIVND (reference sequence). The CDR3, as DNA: TGTGCCAGTAGTATTCTAGGACAGCAAAACACTGAAGCTTTCTTT. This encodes CASSILGQQNTEAFF.

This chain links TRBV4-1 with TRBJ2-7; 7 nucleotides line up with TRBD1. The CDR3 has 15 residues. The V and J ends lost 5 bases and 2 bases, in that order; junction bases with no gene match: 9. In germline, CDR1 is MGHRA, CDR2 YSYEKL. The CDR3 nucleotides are TGCGCCAGCAGCGGTACTCGGGACAGAACCTACGAGCAGTACTTC. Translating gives CASSGTRDRTYEQYF.

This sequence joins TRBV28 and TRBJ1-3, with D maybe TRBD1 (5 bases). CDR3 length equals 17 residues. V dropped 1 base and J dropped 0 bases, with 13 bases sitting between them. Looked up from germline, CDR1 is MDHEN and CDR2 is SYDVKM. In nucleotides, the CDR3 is TGTGCCAGCAGTTTATTTCTTCCCAGGGCCTCTGGAAACACCATATATTTT. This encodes CASSLFLPRASGNTIYF.

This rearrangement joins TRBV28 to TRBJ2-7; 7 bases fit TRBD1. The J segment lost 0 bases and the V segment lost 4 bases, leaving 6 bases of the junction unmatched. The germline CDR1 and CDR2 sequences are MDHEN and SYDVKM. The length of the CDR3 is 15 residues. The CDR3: CASSSWTGPSYEQYF. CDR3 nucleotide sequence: TGTGCCAGCAGTTCCTGGACAGGTCCCTCCTACGAGCAGTACTTC.

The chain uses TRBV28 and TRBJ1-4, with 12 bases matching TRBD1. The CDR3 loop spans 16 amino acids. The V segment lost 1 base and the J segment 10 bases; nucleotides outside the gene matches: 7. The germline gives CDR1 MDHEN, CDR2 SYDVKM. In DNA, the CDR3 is TGTGCCAGCAGTTTATCCCCGGGACAGGGGGCGGGAAAACTGTTTTTT. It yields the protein CASSLSPGQGAGKLFF.

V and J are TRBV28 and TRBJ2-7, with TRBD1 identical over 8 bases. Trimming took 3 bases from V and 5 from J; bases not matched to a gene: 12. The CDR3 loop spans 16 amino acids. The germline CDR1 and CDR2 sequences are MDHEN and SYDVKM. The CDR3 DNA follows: TGTGCCAGCAGTTTTCCTCCTTCGGGACAGGTCCACGAGCAGTACTTC. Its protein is CASSFPPSGQVHEQYF. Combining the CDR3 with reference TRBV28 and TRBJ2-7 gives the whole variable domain DVKVTQSSRYLVKRTGEKVFLECVQDMDHENMFWYRQDPGLGLRLIYFSYDVKMKEKGDIPEGYSVSREKKERFSLILESASTNQTSMYLCASSFPPSGQVHEQYFGPGTRLTVT.

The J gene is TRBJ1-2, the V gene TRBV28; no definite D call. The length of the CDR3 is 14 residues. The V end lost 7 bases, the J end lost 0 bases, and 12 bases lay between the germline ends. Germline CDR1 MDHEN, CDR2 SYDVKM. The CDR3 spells CASTREGANYGYTF. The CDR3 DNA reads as TGTGCCAGCACCCGAGAGGGAGCTAACTATGGCTACACCTTC.

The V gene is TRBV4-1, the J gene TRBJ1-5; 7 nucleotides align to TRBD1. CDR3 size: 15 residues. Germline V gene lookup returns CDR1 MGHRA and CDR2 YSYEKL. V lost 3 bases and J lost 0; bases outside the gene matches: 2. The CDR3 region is CASSQGQTSNQPQHF. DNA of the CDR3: TGCGCCAGCAGCCAGGGACAGACTAGCAATCAGCCCCAGCATTTT.

CDR3 protein: CASSLVGERGHTEAFF. In DNA form, the CDR3 reads TGTGCCAGCAGCTTAGTAGGGGAAAGGGGTCACACTGAAGCTTTCTTT. The chain combines TRBV7-9 with TRBJ1-1, with D possibly matching TRBD1 (5 bases). V was pared by 1 base and J by 3 bases, with 15 bases between. Germline V gene data show CDR1 as SEHNR and CDR2 as FQNEAQ (reference sequence). The CDR3 has 16 amino acids.